One sample yielded the 30 T cell receptor beta chains listed below, sequenced in a study of blood T cell repertoires in COVID-19. Repertoires were generated with immunoSEQ multiplex PCR, while TCRdb's copy carries only in-frame clones and drops some. Here the sample spans around 89,000 clones, about 88% being singletons. Sequencing was done on a sample of peripheral blood. The receptors stem from a man in his fifties or sixties with acute or convalescent COVID-19.

This chain connects TRBV5-1 to TRBJ2-3, with 9 positions matching TRBD2. The CDR3 spans 15 residues. V lost 2 bases and J lost 1; bases outside the gene matches: 2. CDR1 is SGHRS, CDR2 YFSETQ, per germline. CDR3 amino acids: CASSFQRGGTDTQYF. The CDR3 region has the DNA TGCGCCAGCAGCTTCCAGCGGGGGGGCACAGATACGCAGTATTTT.

The sample holds one count of this clone. The chain joins TRBV5-8 to TRBJ2-5; D gene uncertain. Germline V gene data show CDR1 as SGHTS and CDR2 as YDEGEE. The CDR3 has 15 amino acids. Between the trimmed V and J ends, which lost 0 bases and 2 bases, there was a span of 11 bases. The CDR3 sequence: CASSLAGGTQETQYF. The CDR3 DNA follows: TGTGCCAGCAGCTTGGCCGGCGGAACGCAAGAGACCCAGTACTTC.

This chain links TRBV28 with TRBJ1-1; TRBD1 is a possible D gene (5 bases). This CDR3 contains 14 residues. Germline CDR1 reads MDHEN; CDR2 reads SYDVKM. Deletions cut 8 bases from V and 0 bases from J, with 13 bases between. The CDR3 reads CASPRAGMNTEAFF. The CDR3 coding sequence is TGTGCCAGCCCCCGGGCAGGGATGAACACTGAAGCTTTCTTT. Together with reference TRBV28 and TRBJ1-1, the CDR3 gives the full variable domain: DVKVTQSSRYLVKRTGEKVFLECVQDMDHENMFWYRQDPGLGLRLIYFSYDVKMKEKGDIPEGYSVSREKKERFSLILESASTNQTSMYLCASPRAGMNTEAFFGQGTRLTVV.

This chain joins TRBV14 and TRBJ1-2; D not certain. V was trimmed by 4 bases and J by 10 bases, leaving 19 bases between them. The CDR3 totals 14 residues. CDR1 and CDR2 (germline): SGHDN, FVKESK. CDR3 loop: CASSPNSLVIDYTF. DNA for the CDR3: TGTGCCAGCAGCCCGAACAGCCTTGTAATTGACTACACCTTC.

The chain links TRBV18 to TRBJ1-1; TRBD1 might be the D (5 bases). Germline CDR1 KGHSH, CDR2 LQKENI. Trimming took 3 bases from V and 1 from J, leaving 18 bases between them. This CDR3 comprises 17 residues. The CDR3 loop is CASSPLPLPGGNTEAFF. DNA of the CDR3: TGTGCCAGCTCACCTTTGCCCCTTCCGGGGGGGAACACTGAAGCTTTCTTT.

This chain joins TRBV19 and TRBJ2-1, with 8 bases matching TRBD2. J was trimmed by 2 bases and V by 6 bases; bases with no gene match: 6. This CDR3 has 15 amino acids. Germline V gene data show CDR1 as LNHDA and CDR2 as SQIVND (reference sequence). The CDR3 region is CASSGGAGPYNEQFF. CDR3 bases: TGTGCCAGTAGCGGGGGGGCCGGGCCCTACAATGAGCAGTTCTTC. The full variable domain, with the rest looked up from reference TRBV19 and TRBJ2-1, is DGGITQSPKYLFRKEGQNVTLSCEQNLNHDAMYWYRQDPGQGLRLIYYSQIVNDFQKGDIAEGYSVSREKKESFPLTVTSAQKNPTAFYLCASSGGAGPYNEQFFGPGTRLTVL.

This clone was counted between two and nine times. The V call is TRBV19, the J call TRBJ1-2; a possible D gene is TRBD1 (6 bases). Between the trimmed V and J ends, which lost 5 bases and 4 bases, there was a span of 17 bases. The germline V gene encodes CDR1 LNHDA and CDR2 SQIVND (reference sequence). The CDR3 consists of 15 residues. The CDR3 sequence is CASSPRQGPAYGYTF. CDR3 nucleotides: TGTGCCAGTAGTCCCCGCCAGGGGCCCGCCTATGGCTACACCTTC.

The V gene is TRBV19, the J gene TRBJ1-5; D call uncertain. The CDR3 loop spans 14 amino acids. The V gene's germline CDR1 is LNHDA and CDR2 SQIVND (reference sequence). Trimming shortened V by 6 bases and J by 7 bases, and 16 bases separated the two germline ends. CDR3 in DNA: TGTGCCAGTAGCAACCGGGTTTTCGCCCAGCCCCAGCATTTT. Its translation: CASSNRVFAQPQHF. The entire variable domain, with the rest obtained from reference TRBV19 and TRBJ1-5, is as follows: DGGITQSPKYLFRKEGQNVTLSCEQNLNHDAMYWYRQDPGQGLRLIYYSQIVNDFQKGDIAEGYSVSREKKESFPLTVTSAQKNPTAFYLCASSNRVFAQPQHFGDGTRLSIL.

The chain recombines TRBV12-3 or TRBV12-4 with TRBJ2-7, with TRBD1 as a possible D gene (6 bases). V shed 5 bases and J shed 5 bases, with 13 bases lying between them. This CDR3 is 13 amino acids long. The CDR3 DNA is TGTGCCAGCAGTCTACTACAGGGCCACGAGCAGTACTTC. Its protein product is CASSLLQGHEQYF.

The gene calls are TRBV5-4 and TRBJ1-1; no clear D gene. The germline gives CDR1 SGHNT, CDR2 YYREEE (reference sequence). CDR3 size: 13 residues. The V gene lost 1 base and the J gene lost 1 base, with 5 bases spanning the gap. The CDR3 region has the DNA TGTGCCAGCAGCTTGCCGGGGAACACTGAAGCTTTCTTT. It yields the protein CASSLPGNTEAFF.

The rearrangement uses TRBV21-1 and TRBJ1-1. TRBV21-1 is a pseudogene locus. The CDR3 length is 17 residues. CDR3 DNA sequence: TGTGCCAGCAGCAAAGTATGGCGGGAAGTACTGAACACTGAAGCTTTCTTT. This sequence encodes CASSKVWREVLNTEAFF.

This clone was counted only a few times. The V call is TRBV25-1, the J call TRBJ1-6; 7 nucleotides match TRBD1. Looked up from germline, CDR1 is MGHDK and CDR2 is SYGVNS. Losses at the gene ends were 3 bases for V and 9 bases for J; bases not matched to a gene: 5. This CDR3 is built from 14 residues. CDR3 bases: TGTGCCAGCAGTGAGGGGACAGATCTTTCACCCCTCCACTTT. Protein sequence: CASSEGTDLSPLHF. Drawing the rest from reference TRBV25-1 and TRBJ1-6, the complete variable domain is EADIYQTPRYLVIGTGKKITLECSQTMGHDKMYWYQQDPGMELHLIHYSYGVNSTEKGDLSSESTVSRIRTEHFPLTLESARPSHTSQYLCASSEGTDLSPLHFGNGTRLTVT.

This clone was observed a few times. The rearrangement links TRBV7-9 to TRBJ1-2, with 9 positions matching TRBD1. The ends lost 6 bases at V and 4 bases at J; junction bases unmatched: 9. Germline V gene sequence: CDR1 SEHNR, CDR2 FQNEAQ (reference sequence). The CDR3 consists of 15 residues. Here the CDR3 DNA reads TGTGCCAGCAGGGCCAGGGGACAGGGCTTCTATGGCTACACCTTC. The encoded protein is CASRARGQGFYGYTF. Together with reference TRBV7-9 and TRBJ1-2, the CDR3 gives the full variable domain: DTGVSQNPRHKITKRGQNVTFRCDPISEHNRLYWYRQTLGQGPEFLTYFQNEAQLEKSRLLSDRFSAERPKGSFSTLEIQRTEQGDSAMYLCASRARGQGFYGYTFGSGTRLTVV.

J is TRBJ2-5 and V is TRBV7-2; D perhaps matches TRBD2 (5 bases). Trimming cost V 2 bases and J 2 bases, with 9 bases left between them. The length of the CDR3 is 14 residues. Germline CDR1 and CDR2: SGHTA and FQGNSA. The CDR3 DNA sequence: TGTGCCAGCAGCTTAAAGTGGACTCAAGAGACCCAGTACTTC. Its translation is CASSLKWTQETQYF.

The chain links TRBV6-5 to TRBJ2-3; 10 bases map to TRBD2. CDR3 length: 15 amino acids. The V gene's germline CDR1 is MNHEY and CDR2 SVGAGI. Unmatched junction bases numbered 14, after V lost 6 bases and J lost 11 bases. For the CDR3, the DNA is TGTGCCAGCAGCCCGCCGAGAGCGGGGGGGCAGGAGCAGTATTTT. As protein: CASSPPRAGGQEQYF.

This chain connects TRBV21-1 to TRBJ1-1; TRBD1, the D gene given by the table, was not confirmed from the DNA. TRBV21-1 is given as a pseudogene. The CDR3 is 18 amino acids. CDR3 in amino acids: CASRPGTGAPFLNTEAFF. The CDR3 DNA sequence: TGTGCCAGCAGACCCGGGACAGGGGCTCCCTTCTTGAACACTGAAGCTTTCTTT.

The chain joins TRBV6-5 to TRBJ2-7, with 8 bases aligning to TRBD1. The germline CDR1 and CDR2 sequences are MNHEY and SVGAGI. Trimming removed 2 bases from V and 1 base from J; junction bases left unmatched: 7. This CDR3 contains 16 residues. This CDR3 reads CASSYERQGSSYEQYF. The CDR3, as DNA: TGTGCCAGCAGTTACGAAAGACAGGGGTCGTCCTACGAGCAGTACTTC.

The chain carries TRBV9 and TRBJ2-1, with TRBD2 as a possible D gene (6 bases). The germline V gene encodes CDR1 SGDLS and CDR2 YYNGEE. The CDR3 loop spans 14 amino acids. V was shortened by 1 base and J by 6 bases, with 11 bases between the two germline ends. The CDR3 sequence is CASSVSPGVNEQFF. The CDR3 DNA reads as TGTGCCAGCAGCGTAAGCCCGGGGGTCAATGAGCAGTTCTTC.

This rearrangement joins TRBV7-9 to TRBJ2-3; 9 bases line up with TRBD2. This CDR3 is built from 17 residues. V dropped 5 bases and J dropped 4; count of bases not matched to a gene: 13. The V gene's germline CDR1 is SEHNR and CDR2 FQNEAQ (reference sequence). The CDR3 DNA follows: TGTGCCAGCAGCGTACAACTTGAGACTAGCGGCCCAGATACGCAGTATTTT. Amino acid sequence: CASSVQLETSGPDTQYF.

J is TRBJ2-3 and V is TRBV5-1; D may be TRBD2 (5 bases). Germline V gene data show CDR1 as SGHRS and CDR2 as YFSETQ. The V end was cut by 0 bases, the J end by 4 bases, with 12 bases between. This CDR3 has 15 amino acids. Here the CDR3 reads CASSLVSARADTQYF. The DNA for the CDR3 is TGCGCCAGCAGCTTGGTTAGCGCTCGCGCAGATACGCAGTATTTT. The full variable domain, its missing parts supplied by reference TRBV5-1 and TRBJ2-3, is KAGVTQTPRYLIKTRGQQVTLSCSPISGHRSVSWYQQTPGQGLQFLFEYFSETQRNKGNFPGRFSGRQFSNSRSEMNVSTLELGDSALYLCASSLVSARADTQYFGPGTRLTVL.

The chain has TRBV6-5 and TRBJ2-3; D perhaps matches TRBD2 (6 bases). This CDR3 has 14 residues. Germline CDR1 is MNHEY and CDR2 is SVGAGI. The germline V and J ends were trimmed by 2 bases and 3 bases, with 9 bases remaining between them. For the CDR3, the DNA is TGTGCCAGCAGTTACCAGGGACTTACAGATACGCAGTATTTT. Translation gives CASSYQGLTDTQYF.

The chain uses TRBV30 and TRBJ1-2; the match to TRBD1 covers 9 bases. V lost 8 bases and J lost 8; bases outside the gene matches: 15. Germline V lookup: CDR1 GTSNPN, CDR2 SVGIG (reference sequence). This CDR3 contains 14 residues. The CDR3 DNA follows: TGTGCCGCCCGGGGACAGGGTCCAGGAGGAGGCTACACCTTC. It codes for CAARGQGPGGGYTF. The full variable domain, completed using reference TRBV30 and TRBJ1-2, is SQTIHQWPATLVQPVGSPLSLECTVEGTSNPNLYWYRQAAGRGLQLLFYSVGIGQISSEVPQNLSASRPQDRQFILSSKKLLLSDSGFYLCAARGQGPGGGYTFGSGTRLTVV.

A remark on this clone: The same CDR3 also results from other DNA sequences found in this sample. The chain links TRBV5-1 to TRBJ1-5; D uncertain. In germline, CDR1 is SGHRS, CDR2 YFSETQ. Trimming pared 0 bases from V and 7 bases from J, leaving 8 bases between. The CDR3 is 13 amino acids. In nucleotides, the CDR3 is TGCGCCAGCAGCTTGGGAGGGAGCCAGCCCCAGCATTTT. Protein: CASSLGGSQPQHF.

This clone was recorded only once. The chain uses TRBV13 and TRBJ1-6; D gene unclear. Between the trimmed V and J ends, which lost 1 base and 2 bases, there was a span of 12 bases. The CDR3 loop spans 17 amino acids. Germline CDR1 PRHDT, CDR2 FYEKMQ (reference sequence). The CDR3 spells CASSLEPARPYNSPLHF. The CDR3 nucleotides read TGTGCCAGCAGCTTAGAGCCGGCCAGGCCCTATAATTCACCCCTCCACTTT.

CDR3 coding DNA: TGTGCCAGCAGCTTGGCCGGGGGTCCTGGAAACACCATATATTTT. Translating it yields CASSLAGGPGNTIYF. V gene TRBV5-5 combines with J gene TRBJ1-3; a possible D gene is TRBD1 (5 bases). Between the trimmed V and J ends, which lost 0 bases and 2 bases, there was a span of 9 bases. The length of the CDR3 is 15 residues. Per germline, CDR1 SGHKS and CDR2 YYEKEE (reference sequence).

This chain joins TRBV19 and TRBJ1-1; 7 nucleotides match TRBD1. Germline assignment: CDR1 LNHDA and CDR2 SQIVND (reference sequence). With V trimmed by 6 bases and J by 1 base, 8 bases remained unmatched. This CDR3 comprises 15 residues. CDR3 sequence (DNA): TGTGCCAGTAGGGCTGACAGGGCCCCGAACACTGAAGCTTTCTTT. Residues: CASRADRAPNTEAFF.

The J gene is TRBJ2-1, the V gene TRBV9, with 7 bases fitting TRBD2. The length of the CDR3 is 15 residues. In germline, CDR1 is SGDLS, CDR2 YYNGEE. V gave up 3 bases and J gave up 9 bases; unmatched junction bases: 12. The CDR3 reads CASSAAITSEAEQFF. DNA of the CDR3: TGTGCCAGCAGCGCGGCTATAACTAGCGAGGCTGAGCAGTTCTTC.

The CDR3 bases are TGTGCCAGCAGCACAGGGACAGATTATGGCTACACCTTC. As protein: CASSTGTDYGYTF. J is TRBJ1-2 and V is TRBV7-9; 7 nucleotides align to TRBD1. V shed 5 bases, J shed 5 bases, and the junction held 5 bases outside the gene matches. The length of the CDR3 is 13 residues. Germline CDR1 SEHNR, CDR2 FQNEAQ (reference sequence).

The gene calls are TRBV28 and TRBJ2-1; tentatively, D is TRBD1 (5 bases). CDR1 is MDHEN, CDR2 SYDVKM, per germline. V was cut by 3 bases and J by 2 bases, with 11 bases left in between. The CDR3 is 15 residues long. The chain's CDR3 is CASSFSPTAYNEQFF. CDR3 DNA sequence: TGTGCCAGCAGTTTCTCGCCGACAGCCTACAATGAGCAGTTCTTC.

The chain employs TRBV23-1 and TRBJ2-7; 8 nucleotides align to TRBD2. TRBV23-1 is classed as an ORF, of uncertain function. This CDR3 spans 15 amino acids. With 0 bases clipped from V and 4 bases from J, the junction kept 5 bases outside the gene matches. The chain's CDR3 is CASSQSETSEYEQYF. The DNA of the CDR3 is TGCGCCAGCAGTCAATCGGAGACTAGCGAATACGAGCAGTACTTC.